Described below is a single TCR beta chain sequence and its context. TCR beta cDNA was made from approximately 500 ng total RNA with a constant-region primer. The TCR beta library was amplified through three nested multiplex PCR rounds in a modified ARM-PCR procedure. With TRBV1-TRBV30 forward primers and a C-beta reverse primer, the first two PCR rounds were run for around 10 cycles each. TCRdb re-analysed the multiplex PCR reads in MiXCR, keeping a single row per CDR3 protein. The sample lists 70,000 to 75,000 distinct CDR3 sequences, approximately 74% seen once, with around a quarter in the top ten. DNA and RNA were both co-extracted from about 19-30 mg of bulk tissue that had not been sorted. Five separate regions were sampled from each tumor. V lost 0 bases and J 10 bases, leaving 25 bases between the germline ends. This CDR3 contains 17 residues. From germline, CDR1 is SGHDN and CDR2 FVKESK. The sample comes from a study of tumor-infiltrating lymphocytes in primary liver carcinoma.

The receptor was isolated from a man between 40 and 49 years old with primary liver carcinoma and hepatitis B virus infection. The source material was liver tumor tissue from sampling region 4. As to subset: tumor region T4, right-lateral pole. The chain links TRBV14 to TRBJ2-7; D remains unclear. CDR3: CASSQDPYNILTLDQYF. CDR3 DNA sequence: TGTGCCAGCAGCCAAGATCCGTACAACATCCTTACATTGGATCAGTACTTC.